Listed below are T cell receptor beta chains from one sample, sequenced in a study of T-cell reconstitution after alpha-beta-depleted transplantation in children. Using its own MiXCR run on the PCR reads, TCRdb lists one record per CDR3 protein. The sample lists about 610,000 distinct CDR3 sequences, about 10% occurring once. The source material was PBMCs from the stem cell graft donor, sampled from the stem cell graft. These TCRs come from a human donor who donated a stem cell graft to a child with acute myeloid leukemia. The CDR3 runs from the conserved cysteine through the conserved F or W. A D gene is named only where the DNA matches it firmly. Clone size is stated in some rows and not others, as once, few, many or a class when expanded.

clone size,V gene,CDR3 length,J gene,D gene,CDR3 protein,CDR3 DNA
NA,TRBV19,14,TRBJ2-7,NA,CATAVTGATNEQYF,TGTGCCACGGCCGTAACGGGGGCAACTAACGAGCAGTACTTC
many,TRBV7-8,16,TRBJ1-5,NA,CASSPPVWEGNQPQHF,TGTGCCAGCAGCCCTCCGGTTTGGGAGGGCAATCAGCCCCAGCATTTT
NA,TRBV6-1,13,TRBJ1-5,NA,CASRMGPNQPQHF,TGTGCCAGCAGGATGGGACCCAATCAGCCCCAGCATTTT
few,TRBV7-8,14,TRBJ2-1,NA,CASSVPGLVNEQFF,TGTGCCAGCAGCGTACCGGGACTCGTTAATGAGCAGTTCTTC
few,TRBV12-5,14,TRBJ2-1,TRBD2,CASGLGGEGNEQFF,TGTGCTAGTGGTTTGGGGGGGGAGGGAAATGAGCAGTTCTTC
few,TRBV27,15,TRBJ2-3,NA,CASSFRDGGANTQYF,TGTGCCAGCAGTTTCCGGGACGGCGGTGCCAATACGCAGTATTTT
NA,TRBV14,15,TRBJ2-5,NA,CASSQARAYQETQYF,TGTGCCAGCAGCCAAGCCCGGGCCTACCAAGAGACCCAGTACTTC
NA,TRBV7-9,14,TRBJ2-5,NA,CASSLAGNQETQYF,TGTGCCAGCAGCTTAGCGGGGAACCAAGAGACCCAGTACTTC
many,TRBV7-2,12,TRBJ2-7,NA,CASSLLGLEQYF,TGTGCCAGCAGCTTACTGGGGCTCGAGCAGTACTTC
few,TRBV18,13,TRBJ2-1,NA,CASSGDSFDEQFF,TGTGCCAGCTCGGGGGACTCATTCGATGAGCAGTTCTTC
many,TRBV5-1,14,TRBJ1-1,TRBD1,CASTRTGENTEAFF,TGCGCCAGCACCCGGACAGGGGAGAACACTGAAGCTTTCTTT
NA,TRBV7-3,14,TRBJ2-1,NA,CASSLYGNQGEQFF,TGTGCCAGCAGCTTATACGGCAACCAGGGTGAGCAGTTCTTC
NA,TRBV28,15,TRBJ1-5,NA,CASSLNYYSNQPQHF,TGTGCCAGCAGCCTTAATTATTATAGCAATCAGCCCCAGCATTTT
many,TRBV12-3/TRBV12-4,15,TRBJ2-5,NA,CASSLDGGHIQTQYF,TGTGCCAGCAGTTTGGATGGTGGACATATTCAGACCCAGTACTTC
few,TRBV29-1,14,TRBJ2-2,NA,CSAPRRENTGELFF,TGCAGCGCCCCGCGGCGGGAGAACACCGGGGAGCTGTTTTTT
NA,TRBV20-1,13,TRBJ2-1,NA,CSASRLGYNEQFF,TGCAGTGCTAGTCGGTTGGGCTATAATGAGCAGTTCTTC
many,TRBV11-2,16,TRBJ2-1,TRBD2,CASSRRPLADYNEQFF,TGTGCCAGCAGCCGACGGCCCCTAGCGGACTACAATGAGCAGTTCTTC
few,TRBV15,13,TRBJ2-7,NA,CATSRVGSYEQYF,TGTGCCACCAGCAGAGTGGGTTCCTACGAGCAGTACTTC
few,TRBV5-1,15,TRBJ2-5,TRBD2,CASSGGTSAQETQYF,TGCGCCAGCAGCGGGGGGACTAGCGCTCAAGAGACCCAGTACTTC
NA,TRBV6-1,14,TRBJ1-6,NA,CASPNSVERSPLHF,TGTGCCAGCCCCAACAGCGTCGAGAGGTCACCCCTCCACTTT
few,TRBV20-1,15,TRBJ2-2,NA,CSARDRARGTGELFF,TGCAGTGCTAGAGATCGGGCTAGAGGGACCGGGGAGCTGTTTTTT
many,TRBV3-1,17,TRBJ2-7,TRBD2,CASSPWTSGRALHEQYF,TGTGCCAGCAGCCCCTGGACTAGCGGGAGGGCTTTGCACGAGCAGTACTTC
NA,TRBV11-2,21,TRBJ2-3,TRBD2,CASSLRLTGTSGPRGTDTQYF,TGTGCCAGCAGCTTGAGACTTACCGGGACTAGCGGCCCCCGGGGCACAGATACGCAGTATTTT
NA,TRBV5-1,15,TRBJ2-7,TRBD1,CASSLEIKDRLGQYF,TGCGCCAGCAGCTTGGAGATAAAGGACAGGCTGGGGCAGTACTTC
NA,TRBV12-3/TRBV12-4,14,TRBJ1-2,TRBD1,CASSRLSTGPGYTF,TGTGCCAGCAGTCGCCTATCGACAGGGCCTGGCTACACCTTC
many,TRBV11-3,15,TRBJ2-1,TRBD2,CASSLQLAGGNEQFF,TGTGCCAGCAGCTTACAACTAGCGGGAGGGAATGAGCAGTTCTTC
few,TRBV29-1,12,TRBJ2-7,NA,CSSAGIPYEQYF,TGCAGCTCTGCGGGAATCCCCTACGAGCAGTACTTC
many,TRBV10-3,13,TRBJ1-5,NA,CAISIQQDKPQHF,TGTGCCATCAGTATCCAACAGGATAAGCCCCAGCATTTT
NA,TRBV20-1,20,TRBJ2-5,TRBD2,CSAYLDVGVASGRAGETQYF,TGCAGTGCTTATCTTGACGTGGGAGTGGCTAGCGGGAGGGCCGGGGAGACCCAGTACTTC
many,TRBV5-4,15,TRBJ2-3,TRBD2,CASSLGGRSTDTQYF,TGTGCCAGCAGCTTAGGCGGGAGGAGCACAGATACGCAGTATTTT
few,TRBV2,15,TRBJ2-7,NA,CASSERSESTYEQYF,TGTGCCAGCAGTGAACGTAGCGAATCAACCTACGAGCAGTACTTC
few,TRBV12-3/TRBV12-4,11,TRBJ1-5,NA,CASSHNQPQHF,TGTGCCAGCAGTCACAATCAGCCCCAGCATTTT
NA,TRBV11-2,15,TRBJ2-7,TRBD1,CASSRLTGGKHEQYF,TGTGCCAGCAGCCGCCTGACAGGGGGAAAACACGAGCAGTACTTC
NA,TRBV5-1,13,TRBJ2-1,NA,CASRPGTNNEQFF,TGCGCCAGCAGGCCCGGGACCAACAATGAGCAGTTCTTC
few,TRBV7-3,14,TRBJ2-7,NA,CASSPGDGSYEQYF,TGTGCCAGCAGCCCAGGGGACGGTTCCTACGAGCAGTACTTC
many,TRBV25-1,15,TRBJ2-2,TRBD2,CASNPTGGGTGELFF,TGTGCCAGCAACCCAACGGGAGGGGGCACCGGGGAGCTGTTTTTT
few,TRBV29-1,14,TRBJ2-7,NA,CSVSLLRDSYEQYF,TGCAGCGTCTCCCTGCTCCGGGACTCCTACGAGCAGTACTTC
many,TRBV20-1,15,TRBJ1-2,NA,CSARDRNRANYGYTF,TGCAGTGCTAGAGATCGGAACAGAGCTAACTATGGCTACACCTTC
many,TRBV12-3/TRBV12-4,11,TRBJ2-5,NA,CASSRQETQYF,TGTGCCAGCAGCCGACAAGAGACCCAGTACTTC
NA,TRBV11-2,14,TRBJ2-7,NA,CASSPGSIGYEQYF,TGTGCCAGCAGTCCCGGGTCGATAGGCTACGAGCAGTACTTC
NA,TRBV7-8,15,TRBJ2-7,TRBD1,CASSLGGGQIYEQYF,TGTGCCAGCAGCTTAGGAGGGGGACAGATCTACGAGCAGTACTTC
few,TRBV6-2/TRBV6-3,16,TRBJ2-7,TRBD1,CASSYSGGQGRGEQYF,TGTGCCAGCAGTTACTCCGGCGGACAGGGTCGTGGGGAGCAGTACTTC
many,TRBV6-1,17,TRBJ2-7,TRBD1,CASSRFAARDSLPDQYF,TGTGCCAGCAGTAGATTCGCAGCCCGGGACAGCCTCCCCGACCAGTACTTC
few,TRBV10-1,15,TRBJ2-7,NA,CASSLQGFLLGEQYF,TGCGCCAGCAGTCTACAGGGATTTCTCCTTGGAGAGCAGTACTTC
many,TRBV20-1,14,TRBJ2-7,TRBD2,CSARVASGSYEQYF,TGCAGTGCTAGAGTGGCTAGCGGGAGTTACGAGCAGTACTTC
few,TRBV27,16,TRBJ2-5,TRBD1,CASSPRQGSGKETQYF,TGTGCCAGCAGTCCTCGACAGGGGTCTGGAAAAGAGACCCAGTACTTC
few,TRBV19,12,TRBJ2-7,NA,CASRGQTYEQYF,TGTGCCAGCCGCGGGCAAACCTACGAGCAGTACTTC
many,TRBV5-1,16,TRBJ2-2,TRBD2,CASSSGTSGNTGELFF,TGTGCCAGCAGCTCCGGGACTAGCGGGAACACCGGGGAGCTGTTTTTT
NA,TRBV7-6,14,TRBJ2-1,NA,CASRGFEGGNEQFF,TGTGCCAGCAGAGGATTCGAGGGCGGCAATGAGCAGTTCTTC
NA,TRBV29-1,13,TRBJ2-7,NA,CSVEDRVGVEQYF,TGCAGCGTTGAAGATCGGGTCGGGGTCGAGCAGTACTTC
NA,TRBV6-2/TRBV6-3,16,TRBJ2-2,TRBD2,CASSPPQGGYTGELFF,TGTGCCAGCAGCCCGCCCCAGGGAGGGTACACCGGGGAGCTGTTTTTT
NA,TRBV7-9,17,TRBJ2-3,TRBD2,CASSRRLAGEGTDTQYF,TGTGCCAGCAGCCGTAGACTAGCGGGAGAGGGCACAGATACGCAGTATTTT
few,TRBV4-2,18,TRBJ2-1,NA,CASSQDPWTGHIYNEQFF,TGTGCCAGCAGCCAAGACCCCTGGACGGGGCACATCTACAATGAGCAGTTCTTC